The 20 T cell receptor beta chains below were found in one sample sequenced in a study of blood T cell repertoires in COVID-19. Profiled with immunoSEQ multiplex PCR; TCRdb holds only in-frame clones, not every one. The table lists approximately 190,000 clones, around 84% of them singletons. Sequencing was performed on peripheral blood. These TCRs come from an elderly man with acute or convalescent COVID-19.

The chain couples TRBV27 to TRBJ1-4; a possible D gene is TRBD1 (5 bases). Trimming removed 3 bases from V and 5 bases from J, with 10 bases in between. The CDR3 loop spans 14 amino acids. Germline loops: CDR1 MNHEY, CDR2 SMNVEV (reference sequence). The CDR3 bases are TGTGCCAGCAGTTTTCGGACAAGAAATGAAAAACTGTTTTTT. Protein: CASSFRTRNEKLFF.

The genes are TRBV6-5 and TRBJ1-2, with TRBD1 identical over 7 bases. Germline CDR1 and CDR2: MNHEY and SVGAGI. This CDR3 comprises 13 residues. V shed 6 bases, J shed 2 bases, and the junction held 3 bases outside the gene matches. The CDR3 protein is CASRLTGNYGYTF. The CDR3 DNA sequence: TGTGCCAGCAGATTGACAGGGAACTATGGCTACACCTTC.

This chain connects TRBV6-6 to TRBJ2-1, with 9 bases matching TRBD1. The CDR3 is made up of 15 amino acids. Per the germline V gene, CDR1 is MNHNY and CDR2 is SVGAGI (reference sequence). J was trimmed by 5 bases and V by 6 bases; bases with no gene match: 8. The DNA of the CDR3 is TGTGCCAGCAGCCGGGACAGGGCTGGGAACAATGAGCAGTTCTTC. Its translation is CASSRDRAGNNEQFF.

The rearrangement uses TRBV5-1 and TRBJ2-5, with a tentative D call TRBD1 (5 bases). CDR1 and CDR2 (germline): SGHRS, YFSETQ. The germline V and J ends were trimmed by 1 base and 1 base, with 11 bases remaining between them. CDR3 size: 15 residues. CDR3 region: CASSLMTELQETQYF. CDR3 nucleotide sequence: TGCGCCAGCAGCTTGATGACAGAACTCCAAGAGACCCAGTACTTC.

V usage is TRBV7-2 and J usage is TRBJ2-6; D may be TRBD1 (5 bases). The CDR3 sequence is 16 residues long. Trimming cost V 2 bases and J 3 bases, with 11 bases left between them. The V gene's germline CDR1 is SGHTA and CDR2 FQGNSA. The CDR3 reads CASSLLGLDGANVLTF. The CDR3 region has the DNA TGTGCCAGCAGCTTACTGGGGCTAGATGGGGCCAACGTCCTGACTTTC.

The rearrangement uses TRBV2 and TRBJ2-1, with D tentatively TRBD1 (6 bases). The CDR3 has 14 residues. V was shortened by 3 bases and J by 10 bases, with 16 bases between the two germline ends. Looked up from germline, CDR1 is SNHLY and CDR2 is FYNNEI. Here the CDR3 reads CASSDGQMRREQFF. In nucleotides, the CDR3 is TGTGCCAGCAGTGATGGACAGATGAGACGGGAGCAGTTCTTC. The variable domain in full, with the rest retrieved from reference TRBV2 and TRBJ2-1, is EPEVTQTPSHQVTQMGQEVILRCVPISNHLYFYWYRQILGQKVEFLVSFYNNEISEKSEIFDDQFSVERPDGSNFTLKIRSTKLEDSAMYFCASSDGQMRREQFFGPGTRLTVL.

The chain couples TRBV7-4 to TRBJ1-4; possible D gene TRBD1, 6 bases. The CDR3 is 14 amino acids. CDR1 and CDR2 from the germline V gene are SGHVT and SQSDAQ. The germline V and J ends were trimmed by 7 bases and 6 bases, with 15 bases remaining between them. The CDR3 DNA is TGTGCCAGCAACGAACAGGGTACGGATGAAAAACTGTTTTTT. Amino acid sequence: CASNEQGTDEKLFF.

The CDR3 sequence is CASSLESRGVSGELFF. Here the CDR3 DNA reads TGCGCCAGCAGCTTGGAATCGCGGGGAGTCAGCGGGGAGCTGTTTTTT. This sequence joins TRBV5-1 and TRBJ2-2; D possibly corresponds to TRBD2 (6 bases). The CDR3 sequence is 16 residues long. Per germline, CDR1 SGHRS and CDR2 YFSETQ. V was clipped by 0 bases and J by 7 bases, with 16 bases between them.

The chain couples TRBV24-1 to TRBJ2-1; D might be TRBD2 (5 bases). This CDR3 has 16 residues. V lost 5 bases, J lost 5 bases, and 18 bases lay in between. CDR1 is KGHDR and CDR2 is SFDVKD in the germline V gene. CDR3 DNA: TGTGCCACCAGTGGTTTTCGGGATTTGGGCCACAATGAGCAGTTCTTC. Translated: CATSGFRDLGHNEQFF.

The table lists this clone with a few counts. V gene TRBV23-1 combines with J gene TRBJ1-1; D not resolved. TRBV23-1 is placed among ORFs of uncertain function. Trimming removed 4 bases from V and 6 bases from J, with 9 bases in between. There are 12 residues in the CDR3. CDR3 bases: TGCGCCAGCAGTCTTGGGCTGCCTGAAGCTTTCTTT. It yields the protein CASSLGLPEAFF.

The chain uses TRBV6-1 and TRBJ1-6; D is uncertain. Germline V gives CDR1 MNHNS, CDR2 SASEGT. The CDR3 has 15 amino acids. V was shortened by 1 base and J by 0 bases, with 4 bases between the two germline ends. The CDR3 region is CASSEVSSYNSPLHF. The DNA of the CDR3 is TGTGCCAGCAGTGAAGTGAGCTCCTATAATTCACCCCTCCACTTT.

The chain uses TRBV5-1 and TRBJ1-2; 8 bases map to TRBD1. This CDR3 comprises 14 residues. From germline, CDR1 is SGHRS and CDR2 YFSETQ. The J segment lost 4 bases and the V segment lost 4 bases, leaving 6 bases of the junction unmatched. CDR3 coding DNA: TGCGCCAGCAGCGGACAGGGTTGGGGCTATGGCTACACCTTC. This translates into CASSGQGWGYGYTF.

The gene calls are TRBV19 and TRBJ1-4; no reliable D call. The CDR3 totals 13 residues. Germline V gene data show CDR1 as LNHDA and CDR2 as SQIVND (reference sequence). The V and J ends lost 4 bases and 7 bases respectively, with 10 bases between them. CDR3 coding DNA: TGTGCCAGTAGTAACGTCGTGAGTGAAAAACTGTTTTTT. Translated: CASSNVVSEKLFF.

The CDR3 DNA follows: TGTGCCATCAGTGGTGGGCGGGGGGCGCAATACGAGCAGTACTTC. Amino acid sequence: CAISGGRGAQYEQYF. The chain joins TRBV10-3 to TRBJ2-7, with 8 bases fitting TRBD2. CDR1 and CDR2 (germline): ENHRY, SYGVKD. The CDR3 runs to 15 residues. The trim removed 4 bases at V and 4 bases at J, leaving 9 bases unmatched.

V is TRBV5-6 and J is TRBJ2-7; D possibly corresponds to TRBD1 (6 bases). This CDR3 has 16 amino acids. The V end lost 1 base, the J end lost 1 base, and 15 bases lay between the germline ends. Germline V gene data show CDR1 as SGHDT and CDR2 as YYEEEE. In nucleotides, the CDR3 is TGTGCCAGCAGCTTGTATCCAGGGGCATCATCCTACGAGCAGTACTTC. Translating it yields CASSLYPGASSYEQYF. The entire variable domain, with the rest obtained from reference TRBV5-6 and TRBJ2-7, is as follows: DAGVTQSPTHLIKTRGQQVTLRCSPKSGHDTVSWYQQALGQGPQFIFQYYEEEERQRGNFPDRFSGHQFPNYSSELNVNALLLGDSALYLCASSLYPGASSYEQYFGPGTRLTVT.

The chain uses TRBV6-5 and TRBJ2-7, with a weak D call TRBD1 (5 bases). The CDR3 extends over 13 amino acids. Trimming left V 5 bases short and J 4 bases short, with 12 bases between. Germline CDR1 is MNHEY and CDR2 is SVGAGI. The CDR3 DNA reads TGTGCCAGCAGTCCGCGACAGAGTTACGAGCAGTACGTC. Its translation: CASSPRQSYEQYV.

This chain connects TRBV9 to TRBJ1-5; a possible D gene is TRBD1 (5 bases). Deletions cut 3 bases from V and 7 bases from J, with 11 bases between. The CDR3 has 13 amino acids. Germline V gives CDR1 SGDLS, CDR2 YYNGEE. The CDR3 sequence: CASSAGERQPQHF. Written as DNA, the CDR3 is TGTGCCAGCAGCGCGGGGGAGAGACAGCCCCAGCATTTT.

This chain joins TRBV18 and TRBJ1-1; 11 nucleotides match TRBD1. V gave up 7 bases and J gave up 5 bases; unmatched junction bases: 9. The CDR3 is 15 amino acids. CDR1 and CDR2 from the germline V gene are KGHSH and LQKENI. The CDR3, as DNA: TGTGCCAGCTTCACCGGGACAGGGGGTAGGACTGAAGCTTTCTTT. This translates into CASFTGTGGRTEAFF.

V gene TRBV27 combines with J gene TRBJ2-7; TRBD2 matches 10 bases. The CDR3 totals 17 residues. The V gene's germline CDR1 is MNHEY and CDR2 SMNVEV (reference sequence). V was clipped by 1 base and J by 1 base; unmatched bases: 7. DNA of the CDR3: TGTGCCAGCAGTTTATTTGGAGGGACTAGCGCTTCCTACGAGCAGTACTTC. Its translation is CASSLFGGTSASYEQYF.

The rearrangement uses TRBV14 and TRBJ2-3; 9 bases map to TRBD1. The CDR3 totals 14 residues. Germline CDR1 SGHDN, CDR2 FVKESK. J gave up 1 base and V 4 bases, and 0 bases lay outside the gene matches. This chain's CDR3 is CASSRTGGTDTQYF. The CDR3 nucleotides read TGTGCCAGCAGCCGGACAGGGGGCACAGATACGCAGTATTTT.